The rows below give T cell receptor beta chains drawn from one sample of a study of blood T cell repertoires in COVID-19. The data were produced by immunoSEQ multiplex PCR, yet TCRdb's version contains in-frame clones alone and is incomplete. The sample contains some 230,000 clones, 65% to 85% of which appear only once. Input material: peripheral blood. These receptors came from a woman between 55 and 75 years old with acute or convalescent COVID-19. The CDR3 runs from the conserved cysteine through the conserved F or W. A D gene is named only where the DNA matches it firmly. For some rows the clone size is stated as once, few or many, or as a class when expanded; others skip it.

clone size,V gene,J gene,D gene,CDR3 DNA,CDR3 protein
.,TRBV9,TRBJ1-1,TRBD1,TGTGCCAGCAGCATGTTGACTGGGACAGGGCCCACTGAAGCTTTCTTT,CASSMLTGTGPTEAFF
once,TRBV7-9,TRBJ1-2,TRBD1,TGTGCCAGCAGTAACAGGACAGGGGGCGACTATGGCTACACCTTC,CASSNRTGGDYGYTF
.,TRBV7-8,TRBJ1-2,TRBD1,TGTGCCAGCAGCCCGAGCCGGGACAGGGGTAGCTACACCTTC,CASSPSRDRGSYTF
.,TRBV6-5,TRBJ2-7,.,TGTGCCAGCAGTTACTCGTCAGGACTATCCTACGAGCAGTACTTC,CASSYSSGLSYEQYF
.,TRBV19,TRBJ2-7,.,TGTGCCAGTAGAAGGTCGGGGTCCTCCTACGAGCAGTACTTC,CASRRSGSSYEQYF
.,TRBV7-9,TRBJ1-2,.,TGTGCCAGCAGCGAAAGACAGCCCTATGGCTACACCTTC,CASSERQPYGYTF
few,TRBV28,TRBJ1-5,TRBD1,TGTGCCAGCATAGAAGGTGTCAACAGGGGGCTATCGGTAAATCAGCCCCAGCATTTT,CASIEGVNRGLSVNQPQHF
.,TRBV5-4,TRBJ1-4,.,TGTGCCAGCAGCTTGGACCCCGGGACAACAACTAATGAAAAACTGTTTTTT,CASSLDPGTTTNEKLFF
.,TRBV2,TRBJ2-1,TRBD2,TGTGCCAGCAGCGAATTTGGACTAGCGGGGGGAGGTGTCTCCTACAATGAGCAGTTCTTC,CASSEFGLAGGGVSYNEQFF
.,TRBV10-3,TRBJ1-2,.,TGTGCCATCAGTGGAGGGGAGGCATACTATGGCTACACCTTC,CAISGGEAYYGYTF
.,TRBV7-9,TRBJ1-1,.,TGTGCCAGCAGCCCTCGGTTGGGCGGCAGGGGAAACACTGAAGCTTTCTTT,CASSPRLGGRGNTEAFF
.,TRBV6-5,TRBJ1-2,TRBD1,TGTGCCAGCAGTAGACAGACAGGGGGCTATGGCTACACCTTC,CASSRQTGGYGYTF
.,TRBV3-1/TRBV3-2,TRBJ2-5,TRBD2,TGTGCCAGCAGCCATTCTAGCGGGGCTGAGACCCAGTACTTC,CASSHSSGAETQYF
.,TRBV3-1/TRBV3-2,TRBJ2-1,TRBD2,TGTGCCAGCAGCCCGCCGGGACTAGCGGGGGTTGGTGAGCAGTTCTTC,CASSPPGLAGVGEQFF
once,TRBV4-2,TRBJ2-5,.,TGTGCCAGCAGCCAAGATTTGGGTAGGGGCCGAGAGACCCAGTACTTC,CASSQDLGRGRETQYF
.,TRBV11-2,TRBJ2-1,.,TGTGCCAGCAGCCGCATGTCGAGGGCTGAGCAGTTCTTC,CASSRMSRAEQFF
.,TRBV2,TRBJ1-4,TRBD1,TGTGCCAGCCTGCCCTTAACAGGGGTTAACGAAAAACTGTTTTTT,CASLPLTGVNEKLFF
.,TRBV5-1,TRBJ2-1,TRBD2,TGCGCCAGCAGCTTTGGCGGGGGGGGCAATGAGCAGTTCTTC,CASSFGGGGNEQFF
.,TRBV19,TRBJ2-3,.,TGTGCCAGTAGTATTAGACAGACCTCTATAGGAGATACGCAGTATTTT,CASSIRQTSIGDTQYF
few,TRBV7-2,TRBJ1-2,.,TGTGCCAGCAGCTCAGGACAGCTCGGCTACACCTTC,CASSSGQLGYTF
.,TRBV5-5,TRBJ1-5,TRBD1,TGTGCCAGCAGTATGATGGGGGGACAGGGGAGCAATCAGCCCCAGCATTTT,CASSMMGGQGSNQPQHF
many,TRBV5-4,TRBJ2-7,TRBD2,TGTGCCAGCAGCTTGGGGACTAGCGGGATCTACGAGCAGTACTTC,CASSLGTSGIYEQYF
.,TRBV27,TRBJ2-7,.,TGTGCCAGCAGTTACAACTACGAGCAGTACTTC,CASSYNYEQYF
.,TRBV10-3,TRBJ1-2,TRBD1,TGTGCTATTAACAGGGGCGACTATGGCTACACCTTC,CAINRGDYGYTF
.,TRBV5-8,TRBJ1-5,TRBD1,TGTGCCAGCAGCCCGGACAGGGTCCCCACCAATCAGCCCCAGCATTTT,CASSPDRVPTNQPQHF
.,TRBV2,TRBJ1-4,TRBD1,TGTGCCAGCAGTGACCCGACAGGGGGGGACGAAAAACTGTTTTTT,CASSDPTGGDEKLFF
once,TRBV28,TRBJ1-6,.,TGTGCCAGCAGGCCCCAGGGTGACTCCTATAATTCACCCCTCCACTTT,CASRPQGDSYNSPLHF
.,TRBV7-9,TRBJ1-1,.,TGTGCCAGCAGCCACTCTCGGGGGGCGGGCACTGAAGCTTTCTTT,CASSHSRGAGTEAFF
.,TRBV9,TRBJ1-2,.,TGTGCCAGCAATATGGATGACAGTAACTATGGCTACACCTTC,CASNMDDSNYGYTF
.,TRBV2,TRBJ1-5,.,TGTGCCAGCAGTGACCAGGGGCTCTTCAATCAGCCCCAGCATTTT,CASSDQGLFNQPQHF
few,TRBV19,TRBJ2-2,.,TGTGCCAGTAGTATAAGCGGAGCTAACCTGAACACCGGGGAGCTGTTTTTT,CASSISGANLNTGELFF
.,TRBV2,TRBJ2-5,.,TGTGCCAGCAGCCGCCCTTTGAGACTAGGGGAGACCCAGTACTTC,CASSRPLRLGETQYF
.,TRBV2,TRBJ2-3,TRBD2,TGTGCCAGCAGCCGAACTAGCGGGGGGGCCAACACAGATACGCAGTATTTT,CASSRTSGGANTDTQYF
.,TRBV7-3,TRBJ2-1,TRBD1,TGTGCCAGCAGCGACCGGGACAGGGTACGGGATGAGCAGTTCTTC,CASSDRDRVRDEQFF
once,TRBV5-1,TRBJ2-7,.,TGCGCCAGCAGCTGGGGTGGGAGATCCGGCGAGCAGTACTTC,CASSWGGRSGEQYF
.,TRBV4-2,TRBJ1-4,TRBD1,TGTGCCAGCAGCCAAGATCAACCGACAGGGGCATATGAAAAACTGTTTTTT,CASSQDQPTGAYEKLFF
.,TRBV4-2,TRBJ1-2,.,TGTGCCAGCAGCCAAGGATTGCAGGGCATCTATGGCTACACCTTC,CASSQGLQGIYGYTF